A selection of T cell receptor beta chains follows, all from one sample in a study of T cell responses to AZD1222 COVID-19 vaccine. Method: immunoSEQ multiplex PCR; TCRdb's copy keeps in-frame clones and lacks some. Among about 120,000 clones, 88% were seen once, and the ten largest hold around 5%. This specimen was peripheral blood, taken on day 0 of AZD1222 vaccination. Receptors originate from an adult in good health. CDR3s leave out the opening cysteine and the closing phenylalanine or tryptophan. D genes are given only for firm matches. The size entry is marked missing in some rows and otherwise reads once, few, many or a size class.

j_call d_call v_call clone_size cdr3_aa
TRBJ1-6 - TRBV4-3 - ASSVQVNSPLH
TRBJ1-2 - TRBV6-1 - ASSESRAQGRGYT
TRBJ1-5 TRBD1 TRBV28 - ASSLDTGGRPQH
TRBJ1-5 - TRBV19 once ASSILGLGNQPQH
TRBJ2-1 - TRBV29-1 - SVEQKGAYNEQF
TRBJ2-3 TRBD1 TRBV29-1 - SVGTGGITDTQY
TRBJ2-7 - TRBV13 - ASSLGPGDHSYEQY
TRBJ1-5 - TRBV27 - ASSLLNGGGLNQPQH
TRBJ1-1 - TRBV28 - ASSPPGAEAEAF
TRBJ2-7 - TRBV19 - ASSMGQLSYEQY
TRBJ1-1 - TRBV10-3 - AISDVDTEAF
TRBJ1-5 - TRBV5-1 - ASSLGALPRGQPQH
TRBJ1-3 - TRBV19 - ASSILQPRTFSGNTIY
TRBJ1-2 - TRBV5-1 - ASSLELASYGYT